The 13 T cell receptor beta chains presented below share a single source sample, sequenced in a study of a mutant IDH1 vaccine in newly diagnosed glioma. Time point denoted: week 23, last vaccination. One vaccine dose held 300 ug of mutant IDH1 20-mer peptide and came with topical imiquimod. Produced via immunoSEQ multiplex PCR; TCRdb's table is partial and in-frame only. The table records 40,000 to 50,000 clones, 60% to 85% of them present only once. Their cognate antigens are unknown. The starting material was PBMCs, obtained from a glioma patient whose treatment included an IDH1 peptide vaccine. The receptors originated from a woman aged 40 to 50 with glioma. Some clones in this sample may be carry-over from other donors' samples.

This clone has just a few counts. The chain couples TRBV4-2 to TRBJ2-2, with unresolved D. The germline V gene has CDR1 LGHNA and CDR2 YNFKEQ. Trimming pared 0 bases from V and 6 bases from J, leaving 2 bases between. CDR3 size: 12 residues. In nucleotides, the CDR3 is TGTGCCAGCAGCCAAGATTCCGGGGAGCTGTTTTTT. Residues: CASSQDSGELFF.

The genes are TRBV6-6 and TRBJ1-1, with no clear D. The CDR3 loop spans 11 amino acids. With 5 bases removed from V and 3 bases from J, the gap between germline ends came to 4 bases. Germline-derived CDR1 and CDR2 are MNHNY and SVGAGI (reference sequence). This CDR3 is CASSPDTEAFF. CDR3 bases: TGTGCCAGCAGTCCCGACACTGAAGCTTTCTTT.

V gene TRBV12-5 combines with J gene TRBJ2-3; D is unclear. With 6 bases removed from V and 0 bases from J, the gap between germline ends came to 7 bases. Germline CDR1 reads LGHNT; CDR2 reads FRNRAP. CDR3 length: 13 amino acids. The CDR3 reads CASGTVSTDTQYF. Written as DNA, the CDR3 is TGTGCTAGTGGGACGGTAAGCACAGATACGCAGTATTTT. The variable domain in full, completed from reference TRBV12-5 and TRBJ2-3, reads DARVTQTPRHKVTEMGQEVTMRCQPILGHNTVFWYRQTMMQGLELLAYFRNRAPLDDSGMPKDRFSAEMPDATLATLKIQPSEPRDSAVYFCASGTVSTDTQYFGPGTRLTVL.

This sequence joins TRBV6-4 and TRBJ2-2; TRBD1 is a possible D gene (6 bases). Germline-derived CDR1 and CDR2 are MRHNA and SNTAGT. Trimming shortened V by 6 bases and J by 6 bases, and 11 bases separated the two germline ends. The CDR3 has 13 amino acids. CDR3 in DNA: TGTGCCAGCAGAGGGGCAGGGGCCGGGGAGCTGTTTTTT. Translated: CASRGAGAGELFF.

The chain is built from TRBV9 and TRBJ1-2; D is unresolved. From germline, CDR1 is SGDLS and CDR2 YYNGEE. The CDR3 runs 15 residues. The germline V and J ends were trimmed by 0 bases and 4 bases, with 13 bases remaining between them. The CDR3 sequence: CASSVGRQVIYGYTF. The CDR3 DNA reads TGTGCCAGCAGCGTAGGAAGGCAGGTTATCTATGGCTACACCTTC.

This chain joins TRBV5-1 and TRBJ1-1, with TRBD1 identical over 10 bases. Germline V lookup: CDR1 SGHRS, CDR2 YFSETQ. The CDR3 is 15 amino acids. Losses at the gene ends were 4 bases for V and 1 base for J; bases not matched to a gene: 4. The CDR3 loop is CASSPGDRGNTEAFF. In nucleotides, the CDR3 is TGCGCCAGCAGCCCAGGGGACAGGGGGAACACTGAAGCTTTCTTT. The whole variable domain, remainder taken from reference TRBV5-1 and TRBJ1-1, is KAGVTQTPRYLIKTRGQQVTLSCSPISGHRSVSWYQQTPGQGLQFLFEYFSETQRNKGNFPGRFSGRQFSNSRSEMNVSTLELGDSALYLCASSPGDRGNTEAFFGQGTRLTVV.

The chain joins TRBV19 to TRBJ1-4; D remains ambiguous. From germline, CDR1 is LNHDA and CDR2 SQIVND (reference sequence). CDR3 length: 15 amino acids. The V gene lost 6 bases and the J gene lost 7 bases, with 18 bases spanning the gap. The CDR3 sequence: CASSASGGWGEKLFF. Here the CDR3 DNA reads TGTGCCAGTAGCGCGTCGGGAGGCTGGGGTGAAAAACTGTTTTTT.

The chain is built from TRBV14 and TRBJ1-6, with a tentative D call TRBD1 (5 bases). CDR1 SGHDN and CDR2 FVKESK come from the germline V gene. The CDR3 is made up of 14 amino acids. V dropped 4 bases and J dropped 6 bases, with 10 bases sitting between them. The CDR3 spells CASSRGQVNSPLHF. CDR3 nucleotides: TGTGCCAGCAGCCGAGGACAAGTTAATTCACCCCTCCACTTT.

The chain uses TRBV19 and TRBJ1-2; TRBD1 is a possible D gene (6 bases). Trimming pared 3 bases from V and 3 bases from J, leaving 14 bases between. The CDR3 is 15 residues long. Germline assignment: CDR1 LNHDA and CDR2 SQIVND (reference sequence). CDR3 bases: TGTGCCAGTAGTATTAGTAACAGGGCGGACTATGGCTACACCTTC. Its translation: CASSISNRADYGYTF.

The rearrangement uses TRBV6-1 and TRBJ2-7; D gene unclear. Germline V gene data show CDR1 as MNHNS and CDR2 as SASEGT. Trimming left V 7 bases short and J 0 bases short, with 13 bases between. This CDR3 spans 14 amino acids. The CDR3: CASTERWSSYEQYF. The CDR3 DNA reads TGTGCCAGCACCGAAAGGTGGAGCTCCTACGAGCAGTACTTC.

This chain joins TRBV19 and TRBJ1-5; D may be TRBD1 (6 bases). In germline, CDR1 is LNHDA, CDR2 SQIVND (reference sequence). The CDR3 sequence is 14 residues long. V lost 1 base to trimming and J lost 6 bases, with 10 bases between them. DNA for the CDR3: TGTGCCAGTAGTATAGGCAGGGGAAGTCAGCCCCAGCATTTT. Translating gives CASSIGRGSQPQHF.

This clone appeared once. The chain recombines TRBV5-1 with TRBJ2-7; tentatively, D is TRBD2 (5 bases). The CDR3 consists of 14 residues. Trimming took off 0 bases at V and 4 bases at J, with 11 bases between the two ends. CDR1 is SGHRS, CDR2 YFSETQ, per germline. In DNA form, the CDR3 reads TGCGCCAGCAGCTTGGGACCGCGCGGGTACGAGCAGTACTTC. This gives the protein CASSLGPRGYEQYF.

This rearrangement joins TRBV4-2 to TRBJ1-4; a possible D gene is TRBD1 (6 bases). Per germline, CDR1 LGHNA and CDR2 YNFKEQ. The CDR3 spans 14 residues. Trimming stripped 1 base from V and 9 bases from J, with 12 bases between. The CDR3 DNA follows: TGTGCCAGCAGCCAAGTTGCCAGGGGCAAAAAACTGTTTTTT. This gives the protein CASSQVARGKKLFF.